This T cell receptor (beta chain) was sequenced for a study of Graves' ophthalmopathy and Graves' hyperthyroidism. Study context: Blood was drawn at initial diagnosis, before any treatment.

In this sample, this clonotype turned up many times. RNA served as the template for amplifying TCR beta CDR3 regions. Second-round multiplex PCR followed a first-round RT-PCR using HTBI primers. From the multiplex PCR reads, TCRdb called clonotypes with MiXCR, one entry per CDR3 protein. The sample shows about 380,000 distinct CDR3 sequences, about 16% of them seen only once. V lost 5 bases and J 8 bases, leaving 14 bases between the germline ends. Germline V gives CDR1 KGHDR, CDR2 SFDVKD. CDR3 length: 13 amino acids. Stable hyperthyroidism meant no ophthalmopathy within 18 months of follow-up. Orbital computed tomography, together with clinical symptoms, serum thyroxine, TRAb and thyroid ultrasound, was used for diagnosis. PBMCs originated in approximately 9.2 ml of fresh peripheral blood.

This clonotype was sampled from a young woman with stable Graves' hyperthyroidism. V usage is TRBV24-1 and J usage is TRBJ1-2; D gene unclear. Material: peripheral blood. CDR3 region: CATSAGPYGGYTF. In DNA, the CDR3 is TGTGCCACCAGTGCTGGGCCTTATGGGGGCTACACCTTC.